This T cell receptor (beta chain) was recorded in a study of cytomegalovirus exposure and HLA in healthy donors. Findings and limits, study-wide: The study carried out a later analysis of TCR beta sequences. It associated 15,000 to 20,000 of them with specific HLA alleles at a false discovery rate of 0.05.

At collection, donors were nominally healthy, but unrecorded immune exposures were probable. Trimming removed 2 bases from V and 8 bases from J, with 12 bases in between. The CDR3 totals 13 residues. The germline CDR1 and CDR2 sequences are KGHSH and LQKENI. Regarding this clone: Its antigen is still unknown.

Both 60 Vbeta primers and 13 Jbeta primers went into the PCR. The data were produced by immunoSEQ multiplex PCR, yet TCRdb's version contains in-frame clones alone and is incomplete. The data contain approximately 150,000 clones, 75% of them singletons. The chain employs TRBV18 and TRBJ1-2; D gene ambiguous. The sample consisted of PBMCs. The receptor was derived from a man aged 18 to 29 in good health and CMV-seropositive. The CDR3 loop reads CASSPIPSEGYTF. In nucleotides, the CDR3 is TGTGCCAGCTCACCAATTCCGAGTGAGGGCTACACCTTC.